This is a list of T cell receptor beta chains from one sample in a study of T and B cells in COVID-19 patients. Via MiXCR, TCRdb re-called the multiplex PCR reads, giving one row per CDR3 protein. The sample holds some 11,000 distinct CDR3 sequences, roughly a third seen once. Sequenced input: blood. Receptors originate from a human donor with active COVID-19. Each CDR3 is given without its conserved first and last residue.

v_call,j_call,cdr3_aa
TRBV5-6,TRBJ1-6,ASSLLGQKASPLH
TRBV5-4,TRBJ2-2,ASSLQGDRTGELF
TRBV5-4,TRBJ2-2,ASAHRTGELF
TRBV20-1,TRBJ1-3,SARGHFGDTIY
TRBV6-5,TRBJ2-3,ASSYPKGTSGGTQY
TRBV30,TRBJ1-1,AWSYRTGTRKAF
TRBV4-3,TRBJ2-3,ASSQGGGGEPTDTQY
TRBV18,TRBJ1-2,ASSGTGANYGYT
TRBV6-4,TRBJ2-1,ASSDFRDYNEQF
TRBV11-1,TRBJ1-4,ASSSEQGVNEKLF
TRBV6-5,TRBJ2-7,ASSYSSARLTYEQY
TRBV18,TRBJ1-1,ASSPREGRGTEAF
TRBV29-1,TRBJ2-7,SVGQGGVGGEQY
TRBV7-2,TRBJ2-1,ASSLELGGSYNEQF
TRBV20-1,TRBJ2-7,SARDFGQGISYEQY
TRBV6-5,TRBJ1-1,ASSRPGEAF
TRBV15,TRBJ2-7,ATSRRWGDRLSYEQY
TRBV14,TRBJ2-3,ASSPYYGSTSTDTQY
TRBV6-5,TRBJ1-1,ASSYFGRGPHTEAF
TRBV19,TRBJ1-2,ASSIAGLPYGYT
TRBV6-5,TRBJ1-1,ASSYGGVNTEAF
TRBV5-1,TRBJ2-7,ASSLLGQGAYEQY
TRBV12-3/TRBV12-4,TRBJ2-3,ASILPVFTDTQY
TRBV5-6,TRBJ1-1,ASSSTYGNTEAF
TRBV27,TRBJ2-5,ASSLSQDPSRGTQY
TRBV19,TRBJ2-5,ASTARGGFKETQY
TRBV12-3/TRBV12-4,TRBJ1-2,ASRVVLGGFGGYT
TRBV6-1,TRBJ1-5,ASSRAGFGQPQH